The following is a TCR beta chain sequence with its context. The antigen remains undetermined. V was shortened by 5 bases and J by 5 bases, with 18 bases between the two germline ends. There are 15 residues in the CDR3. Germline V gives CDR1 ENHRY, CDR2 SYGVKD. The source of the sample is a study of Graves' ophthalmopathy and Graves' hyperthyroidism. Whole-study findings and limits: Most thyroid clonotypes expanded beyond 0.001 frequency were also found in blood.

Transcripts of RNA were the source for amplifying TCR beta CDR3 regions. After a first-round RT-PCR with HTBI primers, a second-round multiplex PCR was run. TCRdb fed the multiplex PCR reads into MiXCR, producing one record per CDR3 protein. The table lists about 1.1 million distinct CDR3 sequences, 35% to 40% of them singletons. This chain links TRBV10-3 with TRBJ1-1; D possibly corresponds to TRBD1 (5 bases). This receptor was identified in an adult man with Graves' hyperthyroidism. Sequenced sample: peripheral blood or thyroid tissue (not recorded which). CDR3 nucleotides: TGTGCCATCAGTCAGGCCGAACATTGGGGGACTGAAGCTTTCTTT. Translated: CAISQAEHWGTEAFF.